The TCR beta chain described here comes from a study of Ad26.COV2.S vaccination and SARS-CoV-2 variants. About the study: The study gave Ad26.COV2.S intramuscularly, once or twice 56 days apart. Whole-study results and caveats: Analyses of TCR breadth and depth may have underestimated total T cell responses. With respect to non-spike TCR breadth, vaccine and placebo recipients were similar.

This sample's treatment: 19 received Ad26.COV2.S at low or high dose, single or two shots; roughly five received placebo; per-sample allocation not given. The study sampled participants on day 63 after the first vaccine or placebo injection. Libraries were prepared by immunoSEQ multiplex PCR; TCRdb keeps only in-frame clonotypes and omits some of them. Among fewer than 300,000 clones, around 87% were seen once, and the ten largest hold around 3%. In regard to this clone: Its antigen is not identified.

This CDR3 has 17 amino acids. Per the germline V gene, CDR1 is SGHRS and CDR2 is YFSETQ. The V end was cut by 2 bases, the J end by 0 bases, with 15 bases between. The sequence came from a person between 18 and 65 years old who received the Ad26.COV2.S COVID-19 vaccine or a placebo. This sequence joins TRBV5-1 and TRBJ1-5; possibly TRBD1 for D (5 bases). The input for sequencing was peripheral blood, taken in a trial of Ad26.COV2.S vaccine versus placebo. This chain's CDR3 is CASSFQGLSHSNQPQHF. The CDR3 DNA sequence: TGCGCCAGCAGCTTCCAGGGTCTCTCCCATAGCAATCAGCCCCAGCATTTT. The variable domain in full, completed from reference TRBV5-1 and TRBJ1-5, reads KAGVTQTPRYLIKTRGQQVTLSCSPISGHRSVSWYQQTPGQGLQFLFEYFSETQRNKGNFPGRFSGRQFSNSRSEMNVSTLELGDSALYLCASSFQGLSHSNQPQHFGDGTRLSIL.